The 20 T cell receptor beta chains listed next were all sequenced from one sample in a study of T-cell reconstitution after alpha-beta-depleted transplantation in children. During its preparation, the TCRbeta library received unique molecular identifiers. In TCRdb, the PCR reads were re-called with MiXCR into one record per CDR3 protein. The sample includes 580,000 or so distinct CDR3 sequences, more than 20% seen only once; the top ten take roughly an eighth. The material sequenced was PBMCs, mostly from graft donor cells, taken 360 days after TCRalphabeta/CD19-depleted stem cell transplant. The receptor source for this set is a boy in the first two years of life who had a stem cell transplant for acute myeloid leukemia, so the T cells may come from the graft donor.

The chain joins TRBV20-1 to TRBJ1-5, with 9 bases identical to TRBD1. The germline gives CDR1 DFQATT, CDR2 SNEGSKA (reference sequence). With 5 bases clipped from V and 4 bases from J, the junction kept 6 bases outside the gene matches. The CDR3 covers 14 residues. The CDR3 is CSAQHRGHNQPQHF. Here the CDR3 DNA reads TGCAGTGCTCAGCACAGGGGGCATAATCAGCCCCAGCATTTT.

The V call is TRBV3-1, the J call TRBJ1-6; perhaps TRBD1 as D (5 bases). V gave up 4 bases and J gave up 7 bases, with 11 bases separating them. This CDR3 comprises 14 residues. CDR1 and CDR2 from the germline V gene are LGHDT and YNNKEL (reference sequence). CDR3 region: CASSRDQGNSPLHF. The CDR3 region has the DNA TGTGCCAGCAGCCGAGACCAGGGAAATTCACCCCTCCACTTT.

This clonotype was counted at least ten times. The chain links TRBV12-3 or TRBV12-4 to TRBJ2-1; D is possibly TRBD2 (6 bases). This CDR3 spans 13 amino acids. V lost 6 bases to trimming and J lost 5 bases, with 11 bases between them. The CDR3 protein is CASSPTRDNEQFF. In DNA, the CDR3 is TGTGCCAGCAGCCCGACTAGGGACAATGAGCAGTTCTTC.

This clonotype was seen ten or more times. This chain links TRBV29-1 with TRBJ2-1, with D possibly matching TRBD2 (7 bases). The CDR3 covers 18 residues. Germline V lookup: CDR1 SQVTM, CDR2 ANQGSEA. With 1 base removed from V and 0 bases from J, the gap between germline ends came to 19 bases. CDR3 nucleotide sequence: TGCAGCGTTGAAGGCAGGAGGGGGGGCCTCGGCTCCTACAATGAGCAGTTCTTC. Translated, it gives CSVEGRRGGLGSYNEQFF.

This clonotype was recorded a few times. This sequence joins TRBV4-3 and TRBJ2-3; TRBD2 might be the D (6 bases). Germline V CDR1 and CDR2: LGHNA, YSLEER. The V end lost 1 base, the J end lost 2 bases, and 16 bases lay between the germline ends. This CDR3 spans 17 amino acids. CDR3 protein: CASSQGGPGSPTDTQYF. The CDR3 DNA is TGCGCCAGCAGCCAAGGAGGGCCCGGGAGCCCCACAGATACGCAGTATTTT.

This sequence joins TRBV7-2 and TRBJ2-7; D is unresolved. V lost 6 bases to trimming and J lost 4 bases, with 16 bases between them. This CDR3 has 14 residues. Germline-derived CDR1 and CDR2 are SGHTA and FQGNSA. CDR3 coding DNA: TGTGCCAGCAGGTCAGAAATAACAGTGTACGAGCAGTACTTC. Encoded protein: CASRSEITVYEQYF.

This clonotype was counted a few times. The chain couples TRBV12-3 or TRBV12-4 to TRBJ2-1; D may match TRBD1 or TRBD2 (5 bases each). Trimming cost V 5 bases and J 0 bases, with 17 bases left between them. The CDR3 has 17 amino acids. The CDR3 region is CASSLRGPLSSYNEQFF. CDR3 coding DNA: TGTGCCAGCAGTCTAAGGGGACCCTTGAGCTCCTACAATGAGCAGTTCTTC.

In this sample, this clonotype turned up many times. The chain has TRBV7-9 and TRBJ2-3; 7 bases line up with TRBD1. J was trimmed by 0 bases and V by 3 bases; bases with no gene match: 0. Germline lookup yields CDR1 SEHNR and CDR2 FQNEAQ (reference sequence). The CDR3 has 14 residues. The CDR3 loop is CASSLDRSTDTQYF. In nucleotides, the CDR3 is TGTGCCAGCAGCTTGGACAGGAGCACAGATACGCAGTATTTT.

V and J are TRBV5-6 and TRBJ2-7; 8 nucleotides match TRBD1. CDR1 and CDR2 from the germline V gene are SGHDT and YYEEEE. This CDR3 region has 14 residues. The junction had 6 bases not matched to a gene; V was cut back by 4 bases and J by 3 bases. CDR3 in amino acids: CASSVQGGLYEQYF. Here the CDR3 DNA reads TGTGCCAGCAGCGTACAGGGGGGACTCTACGAGCAGTACTTC. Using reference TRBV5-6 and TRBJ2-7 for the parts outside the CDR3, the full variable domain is DAGVTQSPTHLIKTRGQQVTLRCSPKSGHDTVSWYQQALGQGPQFIFQYYEEEERQRGNFPDRFSGHQFPNYSSELNVNALLLGDSALYLCASSVQGGLYEQYFGPGTRLTVT.

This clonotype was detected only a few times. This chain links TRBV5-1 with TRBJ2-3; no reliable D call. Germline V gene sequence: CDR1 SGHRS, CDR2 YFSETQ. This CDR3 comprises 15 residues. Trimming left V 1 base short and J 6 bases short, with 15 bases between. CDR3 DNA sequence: TGCGCCAGCAGCTTGTCCCTGCCCGGTACGGATACGCAGTATTTT. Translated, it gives CASSLSLPGTDTQYF.

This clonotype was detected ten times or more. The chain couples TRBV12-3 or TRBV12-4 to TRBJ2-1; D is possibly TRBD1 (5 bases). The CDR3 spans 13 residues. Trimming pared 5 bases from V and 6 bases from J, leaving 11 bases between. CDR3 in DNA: TGTGCCAGCAGTCCTCAGGGCCTCAATGAGCAGTTCTTC. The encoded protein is CASSPQGLNEQFF.

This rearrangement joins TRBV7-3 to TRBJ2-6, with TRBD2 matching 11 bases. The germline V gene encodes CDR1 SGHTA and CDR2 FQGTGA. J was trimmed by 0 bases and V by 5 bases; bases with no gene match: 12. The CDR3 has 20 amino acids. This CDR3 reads CASSLPRGGLADSGANVLTF. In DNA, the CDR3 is TGTGCCAGCAGCCTTCCACGCGGGGGACTAGCGGACTCTGGGGCCAACGTCCTGACTTTC.

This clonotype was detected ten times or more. CDR3: CATRAAFANVLTF. The CDR3 coding sequence is TGTGCCACCAGGGCCGCCTTTGCCAACGTCCTGACTTTC. V and J are TRBV10-3 and TRBJ2-6; possibly TRBD1 for D (5 bases). Trimming shortened V by 10 bases and J by 7 bases, and 14 bases separated the two germline ends. Germline CDR1 reads ENHRY; CDR2 reads SYGVKD. The CDR3 extends over 13 amino acids.

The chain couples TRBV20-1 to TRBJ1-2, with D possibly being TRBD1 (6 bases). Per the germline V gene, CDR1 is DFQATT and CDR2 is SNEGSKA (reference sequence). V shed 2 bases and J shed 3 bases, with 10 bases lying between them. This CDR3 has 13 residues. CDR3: CSARNRVDYGYTF. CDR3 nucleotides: TGCAGTGCTAGAAACAGGGTTGACTATGGCTACACCTTC.

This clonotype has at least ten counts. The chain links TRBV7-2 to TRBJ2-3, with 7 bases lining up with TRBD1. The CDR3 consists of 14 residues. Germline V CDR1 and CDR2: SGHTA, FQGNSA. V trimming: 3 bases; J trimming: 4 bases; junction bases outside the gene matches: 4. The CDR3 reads CASSFPGQADTQYF. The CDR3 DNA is TGTGCCAGCAGCTTTCCTGGACAGGCAGATACGCAGTATTTT.

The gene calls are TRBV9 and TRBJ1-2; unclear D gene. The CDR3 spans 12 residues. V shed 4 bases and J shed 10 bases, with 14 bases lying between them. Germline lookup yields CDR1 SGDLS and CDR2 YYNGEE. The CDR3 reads CASSTERTDYTF. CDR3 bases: TGTGCCAGCAGCACCGAGCGCACGGACTACACCTTC.

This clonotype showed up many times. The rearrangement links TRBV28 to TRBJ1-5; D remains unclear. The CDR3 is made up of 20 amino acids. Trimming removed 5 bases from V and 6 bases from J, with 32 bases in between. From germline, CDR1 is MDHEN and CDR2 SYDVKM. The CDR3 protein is CASSHPGLTWVRQGTQPQHF. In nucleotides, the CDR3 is TGTGCCAGCAGTCACCCCGGGCTTACGTGGGTAAGGCAAGGTACTCAGCCCCAGCATTTT.

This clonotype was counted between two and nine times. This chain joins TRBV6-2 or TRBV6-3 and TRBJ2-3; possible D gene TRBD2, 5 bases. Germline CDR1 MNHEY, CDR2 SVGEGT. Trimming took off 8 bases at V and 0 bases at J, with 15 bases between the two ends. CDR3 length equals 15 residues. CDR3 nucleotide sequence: TGTGCCAGCTTACCCAAATGGGAGAGCACAGATACGCAGTATTTT. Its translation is CASLPKWESTDTQYF.

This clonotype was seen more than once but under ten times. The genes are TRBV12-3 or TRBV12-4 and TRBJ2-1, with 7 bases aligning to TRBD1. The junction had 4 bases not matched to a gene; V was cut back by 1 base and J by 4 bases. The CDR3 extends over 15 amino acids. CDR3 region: CASSLEGTAYNEQFF. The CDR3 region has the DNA TGTGCCAGCAGTTTAGAGGGGACAGCTTACAATGAGCAGTTCTTC.

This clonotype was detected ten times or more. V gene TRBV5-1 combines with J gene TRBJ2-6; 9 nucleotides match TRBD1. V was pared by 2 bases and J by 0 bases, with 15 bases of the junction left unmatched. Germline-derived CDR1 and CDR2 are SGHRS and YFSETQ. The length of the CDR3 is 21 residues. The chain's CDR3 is CASSFPQTPTGGHSGANVLTF. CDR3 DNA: TGCGCCAGCAGCTTTCCCCAAACCCCTACAGGGGGCCACTCTGGGGCCAACGTCCTGACTTTC.